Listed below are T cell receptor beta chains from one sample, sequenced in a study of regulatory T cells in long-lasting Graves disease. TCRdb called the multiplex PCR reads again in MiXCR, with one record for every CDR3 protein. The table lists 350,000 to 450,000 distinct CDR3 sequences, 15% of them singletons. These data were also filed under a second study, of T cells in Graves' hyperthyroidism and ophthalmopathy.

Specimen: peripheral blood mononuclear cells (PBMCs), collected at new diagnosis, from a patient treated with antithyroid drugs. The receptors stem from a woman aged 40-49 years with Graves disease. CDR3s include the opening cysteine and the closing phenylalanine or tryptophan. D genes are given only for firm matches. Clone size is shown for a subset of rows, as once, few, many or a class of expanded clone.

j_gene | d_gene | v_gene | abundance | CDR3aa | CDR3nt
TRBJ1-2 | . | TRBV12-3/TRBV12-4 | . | CASSFIGSYGYTF | TGTGCCAGCAGTTTTATAGGGTCCTATGGCTACACCTTC
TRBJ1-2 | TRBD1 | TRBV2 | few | CASSSDRGGTGYTF | TGTGCCAGCAGTTCGGACAGGGGGGGGACTGGCTACACCTTC
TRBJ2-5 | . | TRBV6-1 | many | CASRVAPTLPYQETQYF | TGTGCCAGCAGAGTGGCCCCGACCCTCCCCTACCAAGAGACCCAGTACTTC
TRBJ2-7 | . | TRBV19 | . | CASSIGLGQSFYEQYF | TGTGCCAGTAGTATAGGTTTGGGGCAGTCCTTCTACGAGCAGTACTTC
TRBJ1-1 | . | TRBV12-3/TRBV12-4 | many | CASSLTWGRNTEAFF | TGTGCCAGCAGTTTAACTTGGGGTAGAAACACTGAAGCTTTCTTT
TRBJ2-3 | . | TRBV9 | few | CASNPGRSTDTQYF | TGTGCCAGCAACCCGGGACGGAGCACAGATACGCAGTATTTT
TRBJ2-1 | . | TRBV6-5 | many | CASSYSWLRVNNEQFF | TGTGCCAGCAGTTACTCGTGGCTCAGGGTTAACAATGAGCAGTTCTTC
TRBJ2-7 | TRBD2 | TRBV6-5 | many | CASSYSGTSGTQQYF | TGTGCCAGCAGTTACTCCGGGACTAGCGGGACCCAGCAGTACTTC
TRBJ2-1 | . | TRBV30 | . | CAWIGNGGEQFF | TGTGCCTGGATAGGCAACGGGGGTGAGCAGTTCTTC
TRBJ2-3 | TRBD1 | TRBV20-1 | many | CSARPGQGDADTQYF | TGCAGTGCTAGGCCCGGACAGGGTGACGCAGATACGCAGTATTTT
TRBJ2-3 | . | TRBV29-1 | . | CSVVPLVSDTQYF | TGCAGCGTTGTCCCGCTAGTTTCGGATACGCAGTATTTT
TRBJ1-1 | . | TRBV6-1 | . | CASRRTLGPKDTEAFF | TGTGCCAGCAGACGTACCCTGGGACCGAAGGACACTGAAGCTTTCTTT
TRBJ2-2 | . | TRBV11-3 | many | CASSDTGGRGNTGELFF | TGTGCCAGCAGCGATACAGGCGGGCGGGGGAACACCGGGGAGCTGTTTTTT
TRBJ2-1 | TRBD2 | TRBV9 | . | CASSAPGLTNSYNEQFF | TGTGCCAGCAGCGCGCCGGGACTAACAAACTCCTACAATGAGCAGTTCTTC
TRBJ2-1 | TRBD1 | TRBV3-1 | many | CASSRGQTLYNEQFF | TGTGCCAGCAGCCGGGGACAGACCCTTTACAATGAGCAGTTCTTC
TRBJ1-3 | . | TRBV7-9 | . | CASSLRRGAIYF | TGTGCCAGCAGCCTCCGGCGGGGGGCCATATATTTT
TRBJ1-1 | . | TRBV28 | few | CASRGTGPITEAFF | TGTGCCAGCCGAGGTACGGGACCGATCACTGAAGCTTTCTTT
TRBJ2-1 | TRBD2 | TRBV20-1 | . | CSARALLAGSSYNEQFF | TGCAGTGCTAGAGCCCTGTTAGCGGGGAGTTCCTACAATGAGCAGTTCTTC
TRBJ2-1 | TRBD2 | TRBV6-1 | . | CASRGLAGASNEQFF | TGTGCCAGCAGGGGACTAGCGGGAGCATCCAATGAGCAGTTCTTC
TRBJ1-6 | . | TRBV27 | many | CASSDRVGTPLHF | TGTGCCAGCAGCGACCGGGTCGGGACACCCCTCCACTTT
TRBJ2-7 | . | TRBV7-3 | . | CASSLTGQSSEQYF | TGTGCCAGCAGCTTAACGGGACAATCATCCGAGCAGTACTTC
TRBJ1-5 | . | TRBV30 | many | CAWSLGQLLQDQPQHF | TGTGCCTGGAGTTTAGGACAGCTTTTGCAAGATCAGCCCCAGCATTTT
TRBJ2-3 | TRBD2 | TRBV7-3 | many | CASSSGLAGDITDTQYF | TGTGCCAGCAGCTCCGGACTAGCGGGAGATATCACAGATACGCAGTATTTT
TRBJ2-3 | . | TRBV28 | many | CASSLTGRDTQYF | TGTGCCAGCAGTTTGACAGGAAGGGATACGCAGTATTTT
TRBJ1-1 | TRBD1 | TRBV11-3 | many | CASSLSLGTGNTEAFF | TGTGCCAGCAGCTTATCCCTCGGGACAGGGAACACTGAAGCTTTCTTT
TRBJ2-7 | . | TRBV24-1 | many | CATSAGTYPYEQYF | TGTGCCACCAGTGCAGGGACCTATCCCTACGAGCAGTACTTC
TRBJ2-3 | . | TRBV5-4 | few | CASSLEAESTDTQYF | TGTGCCAGCAGCTTGGAGGCAGAGAGCACAGATACGCAGTATTTT
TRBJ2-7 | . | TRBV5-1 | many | CASSLGDGAGDEQYF | TGCGCCAGCAGCTTGGGGGACGGGGCCGGGGACGAGCAGTACTTC
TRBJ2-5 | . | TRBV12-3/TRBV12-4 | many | CASSFGGSETQYF | TGTGCCAGCAGTTTTGGCGGGTCTGAGACCCAGTACTTC
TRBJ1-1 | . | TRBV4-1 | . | CASSQGGINTEAFF | TGCGCCAGCAGCCAAGGGGGAATCAACACTGAAGCTTTCTTT
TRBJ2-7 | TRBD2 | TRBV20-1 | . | CSANPYGTGGLAGPYEQYF | TGCAGTGCAAATCCCTACGGGACTGGGGGATTAGCGGGACCCTACGAGCAGTACTTC
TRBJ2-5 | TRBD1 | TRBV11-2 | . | CASSLIDRGKQETQYF | TGTGCCAGCAGCTTAATCGACAGGGGTAAACAAGAGACCCAGTACTTC
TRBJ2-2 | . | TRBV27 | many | CASRLSNLGDRAGELFF | TGTGCCAGCAGACTATCTAATTTAGGGGATCGGGCCGGGGAGCTGTTTTTT
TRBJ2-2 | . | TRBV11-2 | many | CASSFQGSLSNTGELFF | TGTGCCAGCAGCTTTCAGGGTAGCCTATCGAACACCGGGGAGCTGTTTTTT
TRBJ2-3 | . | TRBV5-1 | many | CASRPLNTNTDTQYF | TGCGCCAGCAGACCCTTGAATACGAACACAGATACGCAGTATTTT
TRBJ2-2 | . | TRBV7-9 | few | CASSSSATGELFF | TGTGCCAGCAGCTCCTCCGCCACCGGGGAGCTGTTTTTT
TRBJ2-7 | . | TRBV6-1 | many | CASTPYGGGERYF | TGTGCCAGCACCCCCTACGGCGGAGGGGAGAGGTACTTC
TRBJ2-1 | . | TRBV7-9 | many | CASSLGARYNEQFF | TGTGCCAGCAGCTTAGGGGCTAGATACAATGAGCAGTTCTTC
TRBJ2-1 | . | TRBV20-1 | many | CSASGVSSYNEQFF | TGCAGTGCTAGCGGTGTAAGCTCCTACAATGAGCAGTTCTTC
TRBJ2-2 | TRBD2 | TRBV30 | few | CARSPGTSRGELFF | TGTGCCCGCTCCCCCGGGACTAGCAGAGGGGAGCTGTTTTTT
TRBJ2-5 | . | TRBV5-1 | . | CASSLRGYKEETQYF | TGCGCCAGCAGCTTGAGAGGGTATAAGGAAGAGACCCAGTACTTC
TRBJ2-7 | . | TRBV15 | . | CATSRDPGRVNEQYF | TGTGCCACCAGCAGAGATCCGGGGCGGGTTAACGAGCAGTACTTC
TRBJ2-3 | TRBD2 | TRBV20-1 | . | CSARSMGTSGYTADTQYF | TGCAGTGCTAGAAGTATGGGGACTAGCGGTTATACTGCAGATACGCAGTATTTT
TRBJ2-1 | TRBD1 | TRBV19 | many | CASSTGQGPYNEQFF | TGTGCCAGTAGCACCGGACAGGGCCCCTACAATGAGCAGTTCTTC
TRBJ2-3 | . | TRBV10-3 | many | CAISHRRGEGADTQYF | TGTGCCATCAGTCACCGCAGGGGAGAGGGAGCAGATACGCAGTATTTT
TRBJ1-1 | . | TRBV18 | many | CASGRGGTEAFF | TGTGCCAGTGGACGGGGGGGCACTGAAGCTTTCTTT
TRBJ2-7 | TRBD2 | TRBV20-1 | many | CSASILVGGGSYEQYF | TGCAGTGCTAGTATTTTGGTGGGCGGGGGTTCCTACGAGCAGTACTTC
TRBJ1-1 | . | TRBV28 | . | CASSWIGTEAFF | TGTGCCAGCAGTTGGATTGGCACTGAAGCTTTCTTT